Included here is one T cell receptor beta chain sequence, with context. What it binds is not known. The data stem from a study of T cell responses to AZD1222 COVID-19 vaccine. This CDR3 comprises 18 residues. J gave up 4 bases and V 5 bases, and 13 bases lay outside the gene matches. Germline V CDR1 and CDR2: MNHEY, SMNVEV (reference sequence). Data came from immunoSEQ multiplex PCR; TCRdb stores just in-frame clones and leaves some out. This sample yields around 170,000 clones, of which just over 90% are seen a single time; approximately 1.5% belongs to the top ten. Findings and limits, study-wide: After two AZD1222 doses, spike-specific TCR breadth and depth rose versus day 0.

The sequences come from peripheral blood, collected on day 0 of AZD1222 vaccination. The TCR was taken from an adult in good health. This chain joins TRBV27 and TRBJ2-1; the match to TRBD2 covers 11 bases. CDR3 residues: CASSHTSGGNAYYNEQFF. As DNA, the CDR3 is TGTGCCAGCAGTCATACTAGCGGGGGAAACGCTTATTACAATGAGCAGTTCTTC.